This passage covers 16 T cell receptor beta chains from one sample sequenced in a study of blood T cells in healthy people across ages. A second roughly 6 to 11 cycle PCR used barcoded and J-beta primers. MiXCR, applied by TCRdb to the 5' RACE reads, yields one record per CDR3 protein. The repertoire holds around 670,000 distinct CDR3 sequences, approximately 30% seen once, with approximately 14% in the top ten. The material sequenced was blood. All receptors come from a woman older than 75 in good health.

This chain links TRBV30 with TRBJ1-2; D gene ambiguous. From germline, CDR1 is GTSNPN and CDR2 SVGIG (reference sequence). There are 16 residues in the CDR3. The V end was cut by 2 bases, the J end by 4 bases, with 20 bases between. This CDR3 is CAWSQDSRKIIYGYTF. For the CDR3, the DNA is TGTGCCTGGAGTCAAGACTCCCGAAAGATAATCTATGGCTACACCTTC.

This clonotype was counted many times. The chain combines TRBV12-3 or TRBV12-4 with TRBJ2-5, with TRBD2 matching 11 bases. The CDR3 runs to 16 residues. The J segment lost 1 base and the V segment lost 6 bases, leaving 7 bases of the junction unmatched. The CDR3 protein is CASSRGTSGGQETQYF. CDR3 coding DNA: TGTGCCAGCAGCCGGGGAACTAGCGGGGGCCAAGAGACCCAGTACTTC.

This clonotype was detected ten times or more. V gene TRBV10-3 combines with J gene TRBJ1-2; D perhaps matches TRBD1 (6 bases). The CDR3 contains 11 residues. Germline V gene sequence: CDR1 ENHRY, CDR2 SYGVKD. Trimming left V 4 bases short and J 7 bases short, with 7 bases between. In DNA form, the CDR3 reads TGTGCCATCAGTGGGACAGCTGGCTACACCTTC. Its protein is CAISGTAGYTF.

In its sample, this clonotype was seen a few times. This chain links TRBV2 with TRBJ1-5; possible D gene TRBD1, 6 bases. The CDR3 is made up of 14 amino acids. The V gene lost 4 bases and the J gene lost 4 bases, with 11 bases spanning the gap. Germline V gene data show CDR1 as SNHLY and CDR2 as FYNNEI. CDR3 region: CASSGRGANQPQHF. CDR3 bases: TGTGCCAGCAGTGGGCGGGGGGCAAATCAGCCCCAGCATTTT.

There are a few counts of this clonotype. Being one base from a much bigger clone, this may be a read error. The chain combines TRBV4-1 with TRBJ1-2; 8 bases map to TRBD1. Germline CDR1 reads MGHRA; CDR2 reads YSYEKL. The V and J ends lost 3 bases and 8 bases, in that order; junction bases with no gene match: 8. CDR3 length: 14 amino acids. DNA of the CDR3: TGCGCCAGCAGCCATAACGGACAGGGTGGCGGCTACACCTTC. Protein sequence: CASSHNGQGGGYTF.

This clonotype was counted once. This chain links TRBV28 with TRBJ2-3; D possibly corresponds to TRBD1 (6 bases). Germline loops: CDR1 MDHEN, CDR2 SYDVKM. Deletions cut 6 bases from V and 2 bases from J, with 21 bases between. This CDR3 contains 17 residues. CDR3 DNA: TGTGCCAGCAGCCCAACTCACAGGGTCCCCATCACAGATACGCAGTATTTT. Translation gives CASSPTHRVPITDTQYF.

This clonotype was detected only once. The chain employs TRBV20-1 and TRBJ2-5; 11 bases agree with TRBD2. Looked up from germline, CDR1 is DFQATT and CDR2 is SNEGSKA (reference sequence). The V and J ends lost 5 bases and 4 bases, in that order; junction bases with no gene match: 9. The CDR3 covers 15 residues. CDR3 sequence reads: CSALRRSGGGETQYF. CDR3 sequence (DNA): TGCAGTGCTCTGCGACGTAGCGGGGGGGGAGAGACCCAGTACTTC.

The table lists this clonotype with many counts. The rearrangement joins TRBV11-2 to TRBJ2-1, with 8 positions matching TRBD2. CDR1 SGHAT and CDR2 FQNNGV come from the germline V gene. This CDR3 spans 16 amino acids. V gave up 1 base and J gave up 2 bases; unmatched junction bases: 4. CDR3 nucleotide sequence: TGTGCCAGCAGCTTAGTTAGCGGGGCCGCCTACAATGAGCAGTTCTTC. Translating it yields CASSLVSGAAYNEQFF.

This clonotype was recorded at least ten times. The chain combines TRBV5-6 with TRBJ2-5, with TRBD2 matching 7 bases. The ends lost 4 bases at V and 1 base at J; junction bases unmatched: 7. CDR1 is SGHDT, CDR2 YYEEEE, per germline. This CDR3 region has 15 residues. The CDR3 region has the DNA TGTGCCAGCAGCGAAGGGACTACCATCCAAGAGACCCAGTACTTC. It translates to CASSEGTTIQETQYF.

Remarks on this clonotype: This may stem from a read error, because a much larger clone lies one nucleotide away. This chain links TRBV2 with TRBJ2-1, with TRBD1 as a possible D gene (6 bases). The DNA end is a closer match to TRBJ2-7, so the J assignment may be wrong. Germline loops: CDR1 SNHLY, CDR2 FYNNEI. The CDR3 is 15 amino acids. CDR3 in amino acids: CASSEDRASYNEQYF. The CDR3 DNA reads as TGTGCCAGCAGTGAAGACAGGGCTTCCTACAATGAGCAGTACTTC.

The chain recombines TRBV10-3 with TRBJ1-2; possibly TRBD1 for D (5 bases). Germline CDR1 is ENHRY and CDR2 is SYGVKD. V lost 0 bases, J lost 5 bases, and 13 bases lay in between. The CDR3 covers 15 residues. The CDR3 DNA reads as TGTGCCATCAGTGAGTCGATAGTACAGGTTTATGGCTACACCTTC. Protein: CAISESIVQVYGYTF.

Concerning this clonotype itself: One end of the junction is discordant with germline, which a read error may explain. The rearrangement links TRBV18 to TRBJ1-2; D is perhaps TRBD1 (6 bases). The CDR3 spans 13 residues. Germline CDR1 is KGHSH and CDR2 is LQKENI. As DNA, the CDR3 is TGTGCCAGCTCCACGGGGGCAAACTATGGCTGCACCTTC. Its protein product is CASSTGANYGCTF.

The chain combines TRBV5-1 with TRBJ1-2, with 7 positions matching TRBD1. Per germline, CDR1 SGHRS and CDR2 YFSETQ. The CDR3 is made up of 14 amino acids. With V trimmed by 4 bases and J by 0 bases, 3 bases remained unmatched. The DNA of the CDR3 is TGCGCCAGCAGCACGGGACAGACTAACTATGGCTACACCTTC. As protein: CASSTGQTNYGYTF.

This clonotype was counted many times. This chain connects TRBV5-1 to TRBJ1-5; D is perhaps TRBD1 (5 bases). V dropped 0 bases and J dropped 4 bases, with 11 bases sitting between them. Germline lookup yields CDR1 SGHRS and CDR2 YFSETQ. The CDR3 contains 15 residues. The CDR3 protein is CASSLAPGQNQPQHF. CDR3 nucleotides: TGCGCCAGCAGCTTGGCGCCAGGGCAGAATCAGCCCCAGCATTTT.

The table lists this clonotype with a count of one. The V gene is TRBV7-6, the J gene TRBJ1-3; the D gene is possibly TRBD1 (5 bases). Trimming cost V 5 bases and J 3 bases, with 17 bases left between them. Germline V gene data show CDR1 as SGHVS and CDR2 as FNYEAQ. The CDR3 runs 16 residues. The CDR3 region has the DNA TGTGCCAGCAGCCCCCGTGGACGGACAAGTGGAAACACCATATATTTT. As protein: CASSPRGRTSGNTIYF.

The rearrangement joins TRBV5-1 to TRBJ2-1; 11 bases map to TRBD1. V lost 6 bases and J lost 0; bases outside the gene matches: 8. Germline V CDR1 and CDR2: SGHRS, YFSETQ. This CDR3 is built from 17 residues. The CDR3 sequence is CASKTPGTGGSYNEQFF. The CDR3, as DNA: TGCGCCAGCAAAACGCCCGGGACAGGGGGCTCCTACAATGAGCAGTTCTTC.